This entry lists 27 T cell receptor beta chains sequenced from one sample in a study of OX40 agonist ivuxolimab in advanced cancers. Some clones are missing from TCRdb's copy, which holds only in-frame ones; the method was immunoSEQ multiplex PCR. This table holds some 80,000 clones, approximately 84% found once. The sequenced sample was CD4+ or CD8+ T cells sorted from blood, obtained in a trial of the OX40 agonist ivuxolimab. The receptors come from an adult with an advanced solid tumor such as melanoma, head and neck, liver or kidney cancer.

This clone is a singleton in its sample. The chain joins TRBV19 to TRBJ2-7, with D maybe TRBD2 (6 bases). Germline CDR1 is LNHDA and CDR2 is SQIVND (reference sequence). This CDR3 is built from 15 residues. Here the CDR3 DNA reads TGTGCTGGGACCTGCGGGAAGGGCAGCCCCTACGAGCAGTACTTC. Translated: CAGTCGKGSPYEQYF.

This chain joins TRBV19 and TRBJ1-1; TRBD1 matches at 8 bases. CDR1 is LNHDA, CDR2 SQIVND, per germline (reference sequence). This CDR3 is built from 13 residues. Trimming removed 9 bases from V and 2 bases from J; junction bases left unmatched: 5. CDR3: CARRTGSNTEAFF. CDR3 nucleotide sequence: TGTGCCAGGAGGACAGGGAGTAACACTGAAGCTTTCTTT.

This clone was recorded once. The chain combines TRBV2 with TRBJ1-2, with 8 bases lining up with TRBD1. Germline CDR1 SNHLY, CDR2 FYNNEI. The CDR3 has 14 residues. The V segment lost 8 bases and the J segment 4 bases; nucleotides outside the gene matches: 9. CDR3 nucleotides: TGTGCCAGCGTATACGGACAGGGTTCCTATGGCTACACCTTC. Residues: CASVYGQGSYGYTF.

The V call is TRBV18, the J call TRBJ1-3; possibly TRBD1 for D (6 bases). Trimming stripped 5 bases from V and 1 base from J, with 9 bases between. From germline, CDR1 is KGHSH and CDR2 LQKENI. The CDR3 is 14 residues long. The CDR3 spells CASSEQGSGNTIYF. In DNA form, the CDR3 reads TGTGCCAGCTCAGAACAGGGATCTGGAAACACCATATATTTT.

The chain carries TRBV25-1 and TRBJ1-5; D call uncertain. V lost 1 base, J lost 2 bases, and 9 bases lay in between. The CDR3 spans 15 residues. The germline gives CDR1 MGHDK, CDR2 SYGVNS. CDR3 in amino acids: CASSECDSGNQPQHF. CDR3 nucleotide sequence: TGTGCCAGCAGTGAATGTGATTCTGGCAATCAGCCCCAGCATTTT.

J is TRBJ2-7 and V is TRBV5-1; D is perhaps TRBD1 or TRBD2 (5 bases each). Deletions cut 5 bases from V and 7 bases from J, with 13 bases between. Looked up from germline, CDR1 is SGHRS and CDR2 is YFSETQ. CDR3 length: 12 residues. Written as DNA, the CDR3 is TGCGCCAGCAGGGGGGACGTTAAGGAGCAGTACGTC. Protein sequence: CASRGDVKEQYV.

The chain recombines TRBV2 with TRBJ1-1; D is undetermined. Trimming stripped 8 bases from V and 0 bases from J, with 13 bases between. Germline values: CDR1 SNHLY, CDR2 FYNNEI. This CDR3 has 14 residues. For the CDR3, the DNA is TGTGCCAGCGTTCGGGAGACCATGAACACTGAAGCTTTCTTT. Its protein product is CASVRETMNTEAFF.

The V call is TRBV7-9, the J call TRBJ2-2; 10 nucleotides align to TRBD1. The CDR3 is 17 amino acids. The germline gives CDR1 SEHNR, CDR2 FQNEAQ (reference sequence). V shed 5 bases and J 0 bases; nucleotides not matched to a gene: 6. The CDR3 loop reads CASSPGTGVTNTGELFF. The CDR3 DNA sequence: TGTGCCAGCAGCCCCGGGACAGGGGTTACGAACACCGGGGAGCTGTTTTTT. Combining the CDR3 with reference TRBV7-9 and TRBJ2-2 gives the whole variable domain DTGVSQNPRHKITKRGQNVTFRCDPISEHNRLYWYRQTLGQGPEFLTYFQNEAQLEKSRLLSDRFSAERPKGSFSTLEIQRTEQGDSAMYLCASSPGTGVTNTGELFFGEGSRLTVL.

This chain uses TRBV6-6 with TRBJ1-5; D gene unclear. The CDR3 spans 13 residues. Germline V gene sequence: CDR1 MNHNY, CDR2 SVGAGI (reference sequence). Trimming cost V 2 bases and J 4 bases, with 6 bases left between them. DNA for the CDR3: TGTGCCAGCAGTTACAAAGGGAATCAGCCCCAGCATTTT. Its translation: CASSYKGNQPQHF.

The J gene is TRBJ2-1, the V gene TRBV29-1; D is possibly TRBD2 (6 bases). Germline V gives CDR1 SQVTM, CDR2 ANQGSEA. The V end was cut by 7 bases, the J end by 0 bases, with 13 bases between. The CDR3 extends over 14 amino acids. In DNA, the CDR3 is TGCAGCGGGGGACTTGATAGCTCCTACAATGAGCAGTTCTTC. It encodes CSGGLDSSYNEQFF.

This sequence joins TRBV6-5 and TRBJ2-2, with 10 bases that match TRBD1. From germline, CDR1 is MNHEY and CDR2 SVGAGI. The J segment lost 7 bases and the V segment lost 5 bases, leaving 4 bases of the junction unmatched. The CDR3 loop spans 14 amino acids. The CDR3 coding sequence is TGTGCCAGCAGTCCGGGACAGGGGAACGGGGAGCTGTTTTTT. This translates into CASSPGQGNGELFF.

The chain recombines TRBV11-2 with TRBJ1-4; D uncertain. Per germline, CDR1 SGHAT and CDR2 FQNNGV. The CDR3 runs 15 residues. V was pared by 5 bases and J by 0 bases, with 10 bases between. The CDR3 DNA is TGTGCCAGCAGCGCCACCCGTGCAACTAATGAAAAACTGTTTTTT. Protein sequence: CASSATRATNEKLFF.

The chain is built from TRBV28 and TRBJ2-3; D perhaps matches TRBD2 (5 bases). The CDR3 covers 15 residues. V shed 2 bases and J shed 4 bases, with 13 bases lying between them. Germline CDR1 reads MDHEN; CDR2 reads SYDVKM. CDR3 amino acids: CASSLLAGRADTQYF. In nucleotides, the CDR3 is TGTGCCAGCAGTTTACTAGCCGGTCGGGCAGATACGCAGTATTTT.

The CDR3: CASSVTGDYSNQPQHF. CDR3 nucleotide sequence: TGTGCCAGTAGTGTTACAGGGGACTATAGCAATCAGCCCCAGCATTTT. V and J are TRBV19 and TRBJ1-5; 7 nucleotides line up with TRBD1. Germline assignment: CDR1 LNHDA and CDR2 SQIVND (reference sequence). The J segment lost 0 bases and the V segment lost 5 bases, leaving 7 bases of the junction unmatched. The CDR3 consists of 16 residues.

The chain joins TRBV14 to TRBJ1-1; the D is unclear. The germline V gene has CDR1 SGHDN and CDR2 FVKESK. CDR3 length: 13 amino acids. The V and J ends lost 1 base and 3 bases respectively, with 6 bases between them. This CDR3 reads CASSQGTYTEAFF. The CDR3, as DNA: TGTGCCAGCAGCCAAGGCACATACACTGAAGCTTTCTTT.

This rearrangement joins TRBV7-2 to TRBJ1-1; D possibly corresponds to TRBD1 (6 bases). Trimming took off 1 base at V and 5 bases at J, with 17 bases between the two ends. The CDR3 spans 16 residues. CDR1 and CDR2 from the germline V gene are SGHTA and FQGNSA. CDR3 nucleotide sequence: TGTGCCAGCAGCTTAGATGGACACAGGGTGAGGACTGAAGCTTTCTTT. This sequence encodes CASSLDGHRVRTEAFF.

There are a few counts of this clone. V gene TRBV27 combines with J gene TRBJ2-3; 10 bases are a match to TRBD2. After removal of 3 bases from V and 5 bases from J, the junction contained 5 bases not matched to a gene. CDR1 MNHEY and CDR2 SMNVEV come from the germline V gene (reference sequence). CDR3 length: 15 amino acids. CDR3 region: CASSFWLAGVDTQYF. For the CDR3, the DNA is TGTGCCAGCAGTTTCTGGCTAGCGGGAGTAGATACGCAGTATTTT.

The rearrangement joins TRBV19 to TRBJ1-2; 7 bases match TRBD1. In germline, CDR1 is LNHDA, CDR2 SQIVND (reference sequence). The length of the CDR3 is 16 residues. Losses at the gene ends were 4 bases for V and 4 bases for J; bases not matched to a gene: 12. The CDR3: CASSKNRQGSGYGYTF. CDR3 nucleotide sequence: TGTGCCAGTAGTAAGAACCGACAGGGTTCTGGCTATGGCTACACCTTC.

The CDR3 reads CASSSGLGEQYV. The CDR3 coding sequence is TGTGCCAGCAGCTCAGGTCTCGGCGAGCAGTACGTC. The chain joins TRBV7-6 to TRBJ2-7; D is undetermined. CDR3 length: 12 amino acids. Germline V lookup: CDR1 SGHVS, CDR2 FNYEAQ. Between the trimmed V and J ends, which lost 4 bases and 6 bases, there was a span of 10 bases.

The chain carries TRBV18 and TRBJ2-3; no definite D call. CDR1 is KGHSH, CDR2 LQKENI, per germline. The length of the CDR3 is 15 residues. The germline V and J ends were trimmed by 6 bases and 1 base, with 14 bases remaining between them. CDR3 sequence reads: CASSHSLGGTDTQYF. The DNA of the CDR3 is TGTGCCAGCTCCCATAGTTTAGGTGGCACAGATACGCAGTATTTT.

This chain connects TRBV9 to TRBJ2-1; the match to TRBD1 covers 7 bases. Per the germline V gene, CDR1 is SGDLS and CDR2 is YYNGEE. The CDR3 is made up of 13 amino acids. J lost 0 bases, V lost 6 bases, and 0 bases had no gene match. The chain's CDR3 is CASNRGSYNEQFF. CDR3 in DNA: TGTGCCAGCAACAGGGGCTCCTACAATGAGCAGTTCTTC.

The rearrangement joins TRBV15 to TRBJ2-5; D uncertain. The CDR3 has 15 residues. Trimming left V 0 bases short and J 3 bases short, with 11 bases between. Germline V gene data show CDR1 as LNHNV and CDR2 as YYDKDF (reference sequence). The CDR3 sequence is CATSRDLGTEETQYF. CDR3 in DNA: TGTGCCACCAGCAGAGATCTCGGCACGGAAGAGACCCAGTACTTC.

The rearrangement joins TRBV19 to TRBJ1-5; D gene unclear. Germline-derived CDR1 and CDR2 are LNHDA and SQIVND (reference sequence). The CDR3 consists of 18 residues. V lost 0 bases and J lost 1, with 16 bases in between. The chain's CDR3 is CASSIDLLTGKSNQPQHF. The DNA for the CDR3 is TGTGCCAGTAGTATAGATCTATTGACGGGGAAGAGCAATCAGCCCCAGCATTTT.

This chain uses TRBV19 with TRBJ2-5, with 7 bases identical to TRBD1. Germline-derived CDR1 and CDR2 are LNHDA and SQIVND (reference sequence). There are 13 residues in the CDR3. V was clipped by 7 bases and J by 6 bases; unmatched bases: 8. The CDR3 reads CASIPTGSKTQYF. DNA of the CDR3: TGTGCCAGTATCCCGACAGGGAGCAAGACCCAGTACTTC.

The genes are TRBV19 and TRBJ2-3; 7 bases are shared with TRBD1. V dropped 4 bases and J dropped 1; count of bases not matched to a gene: 2. This CDR3 is built from 14 residues. Germline V gene data show CDR1 as LNHDA and CDR2 as SQIVND (reference sequence). CDR3 loop: CASSRGGGTDTQYF. The DNA for the CDR3 is TGTGCCAGTAGTAGAGGGGGCGGCACAGATACGCAGTATTTT. The complete variable domain, with remaining parts taken from reference TRBV19 and TRBJ2-3, reads DGGITQSPKYLFRKEGQNVTLSCEQNLNHDAMYWYRQDPGQGLRLIYYSQIVNDFQKGDIAEGYSVSREKKESFPLTVTSAQKNPTAFYLCASSRGGGTDTQYFGPGTRLTVL.

In its sample, this clone was seen once. The chain couples TRBV18 to TRBJ1-6; D unresolved. From germline, CDR1 is KGHSH and CDR2 LQKENI. The V and J ends lost 4 bases and 8 bases respectively, with 6 bases between them. This CDR3 has 12 amino acids. The CDR3 sequence: CASSRRDSPLHF. In DNA, the CDR3 is TGTGCCAGCTCACGGAGGGATTCACCCCTCCACTTT.

This clone appeared a few times. The CDR3 region has the DNA TGCGCCAGCAGCTTGGCCGGAATAGCTCGAGATACGCAGTATTTT. Translation: CASSLAGIARDTQYF. The genes are TRBV5-1 and TRBJ2-3; D is unclear. V was shortened by 0 bases and J by 5 bases, with 13 bases between the two germline ends. Looked up from germline, CDR1 is SGHRS and CDR2 is YFSETQ. The CDR3 loop spans 15 amino acids.